The 15 T cell receptor beta chains below all came from one sample that was sequenced in a study of control samples from healthy donors and cancer patients. Only in-frame clones appear in the TCRdb table, and some are missing; sequencing was by immunoSEQ multiplex PCR. The repertoire holds about 130,000 clones, with approximately 90% as singletons. Source material: blood. Every receptor here comes from a woman aged 45-65 years in good health.

This chain joins TRBV6-2 or TRBV6-3 and TRBJ2-7; TRBD1 aligns across 12 bases. After removal of 5 bases from V and 6 bases from J, the junction contained 5 bases not matched to a gene. The CDR3 contains 14 residues. Germline V gene sequence: CDR1 MNHEY, CDR2 SVGEGT. The CDR3: CASSARDRGPEQYF. The CDR3 nucleotides read TGTGCCAGCAGTGCCCGGGACAGGGGGCCCGAGCAGTACTTC.

CDR3 sequence: CASSIDRGGVGELFF. The CDR3 region has the DNA TGCGCCAGCAGCATCGACAGGGGAGGTGTCGGGGAGCTGTTTTTT. The chain combines TRBV5-1 with TRBJ2-2, with 8 bases aligning to TRBD1. V was pared by 4 bases and J by 7 bases, with 9 bases of the junction left unmatched. The CDR3 is made up of 15 amino acids. Germline V gene sequence: CDR1 SGHRS, CDR2 YFSETQ.

The rearrangement links TRBV9 to TRBJ2-5, with TRBD2 matching 11 bases. The germline V gene encodes CDR1 SGDLS and CDR2 YYNGEE. This CDR3 spans 15 amino acids. The V gene end was trimmed by 6 bases and the J gene end by 5 bases; junction bases not matched to a gene: 9. CDR3 coding DNA: TGTGCCAGCAATGTAGAGGCTAGCGGGAGGGAGACCCAGTACTTC. Amino acid sequence: CASNVEASGRETQYF.

This chain joins TRBV28 and TRBJ1-6; D perhaps matches TRBD1 (5 bases). This CDR3 comprises 14 residues. The V gene's germline CDR1 is MDHEN and CDR2 SYDVKM. Trimming took off 6 bases at V and 9 bases at J, with 15 bases between the two ends. The CDR3 coding sequence is TGTGCCAGCAGACCGGGAAGGGGAGTTTCACCCCTCCACTTT. This translates into CASRPGRGVSPLHF. The full variable domain, rest sourced from reference TRBV28 and TRBJ1-6, is DVKVTQSSRYLVKRTGEKVFLECVQDMDHENMFWYRQDPGLGLRLIYFSYDVKMKEKGDIPEGYSVSREKKERFSLILESASTNQTSMYLCASRPGRGVSPLHFGNGTRLTVT.

The chain couples TRBV3-1 (or the pseudogene TRBV3-2) to TRBJ2-3; TRBD2 matches at 10 bases. Trimming cost V 4 bases and J 0 bases; bases outside gene matches: 13. The length of the CDR3 is 19 residues. In germline, CDR1 is LGHDT, CDR2 YNNKEL (reference sequence). The CDR3 here is CASSRGLAGDPKSTDTQYF. The CDR3 DNA sequence: TGTGCCAGCAGCCGAGGGCTAGCGGGGGACCCCAAAAGCACAGATACGCAGTATTTT.

The V call is TRBV6-5, the J call TRBJ2-7; the D gene is possibly TRBD1 (6 bases). Germline CDR1 and CDR2: MNHEY and SVGAGI. The CDR3 covers 15 residues. V was shortened by 6 bases and J by 0 bases, with 15 bases between the two germline ends. The CDR3 spells CASSVDRISSYEQYF. The CDR3 DNA follows: TGTGCCAGCAGCGTGGACAGAATAAGCTCCTACGAGCAGTACTTC.

The chain has TRBV5-1 and TRBJ2-7, with 8 nucleotides matching TRBD1. The germline V gene encodes CDR1 SGHRS and CDR2 YFSETQ. CDR3 size: 15 residues. Trimming removed 5 bases from V and 0 bases from J; junction bases left unmatched: 7. CDR3 coding DNA: TGCGCCAGCAGGGGGACAGGTTTAATCTCCTACGAGCAGTACTTC. Protein product: CASRGTGLISYEQYF.

Only a few counts were recorded for this clone. Distinct nucleotide sequences in the sample also encode this CDR3. This chain joins TRBV12-3 or TRBV12-4 and TRBJ2-5; perhaps TRBD2 as D (6 bases). The CDR3 loop spans 13 amino acids. V lost 3 bases and J lost 4, with 9 bases in between. The CDR3 nucleotides read TGTGCCAGCAGTTTGTCGGGAGTAGAGACCCAGTACTTC. It yields the protein CASSLSGVETQYF.

The chain recombines TRBV10-2 with TRBJ2-7; TRBD2 matches 7 bases. Trimming cost V 3 bases and J 5 bases; bases outside gene matches: 7. CDR3 length: 14 amino acids. Per the germline V gene, CDR1 is WSHSY and CDR2 is SAAADI. In DNA, the CDR3 is TGCGCCAGCAGTGATTTTAGCGGGTCTGACGAGCAGTACTTC. As protein: CASSDFSGSDEQYF.

The CDR3 is CASNSGGLEETQYF. CDR3 coding DNA: TGTGCCAGCAATTCGGGAGGACTAGAAGAGACCCAGTACTTC. The rearrangement uses TRBV2 and TRBJ2-5; 7 nucleotides match TRBD2. Germline lookup yields CDR1 SNHLY and CDR2 FYNNEI. This CDR3 spans 14 amino acids. V dropped 7 bases and J dropped 3; count of bases not matched to a gene: 8. Looking up the rest from reference TRBV2 and TRBJ2-5 gives the full variable domain: EPEVTQTPSHQVTQMGQEVILRCVPISNHLYFYWYRQILGQKVEFLVSFYNNEISEKSEIFDDQFSVERPDGSNFTLKIRSTKLEDSAMYFCASNSGGLEETQYFGPGTRLLVL.

The CDR3 nucleotides read TGCAGCGTTGGGGCAACTAGCGGGGGGTACAATGAGCAGTTCTTC. It translates to CSVGATSGGYNEQFF. The chain couples TRBV29-1 to TRBJ2-1, with 12 bases matching TRBD2. Losses at the gene ends were 4 bases for V and 4 bases for J; bases not matched to a gene: 5. The CDR3 sequence is 15 residues long. Germline CDR1 reads SQVTM; CDR2 reads ANQGSEA.

This clone was recorded once. This chain uses TRBV29-1 with TRBJ1-1, with D perhaps matching TRBD1 (5 bases). Trimming removed 4 bases from V and 4 bases from J, with 16 bases in between. The CDR3 contains 14 residues. The V gene's germline CDR1 is SQVTM and CDR2 ANQGSEA. CDR3 in DNA: TGCAGCGTTGGGGGGAAGGTTGGTGGCACTGAAGCTTTCTTT. This gives the protein CSVGGKVGGTEAFF.

This clone appeared a single time. The rearrangement uses TRBV18 and TRBJ2-5, with D possibly TRBD1 on 6 matching bases. The V end lost 2 bases, the J end lost 6 bases, and 19 bases lay between the germline ends. Germline V gene lookup returns CDR1 KGHSH and CDR2 LQKENI. The CDR3 extends over 16 amino acids. As DNA, the CDR3 is TGTGCCAGCTCACCAAGGGTGGACAGCCGAAAAAAGACCCAGTACTTC. Encoded protein: CASSPRVDSRKKTQYF.

CDR3 nucleotides: TGTGCCAGTAGTATTGGTCTATTGGGGACAGGGATAAACACTGAAGCTTTCTTT. Its protein product is CASSIGLLGTGINTEAFF. This chain links TRBV19 with TRBJ1-1; TRBD1 matches 9 bases. The CDR3 has 18 residues. The junction had 13 bases not matched to a gene; V was cut back by 3 bases and J by 2 bases. Germline CDR1 LNHDA, CDR2 SQIVND (reference sequence).

This chain joins TRBV29-1 and TRBJ1-3, with TRBD1 as a possible D gene (6 bases). Germline lookup yields CDR1 SQVTM and CDR2 ANQGSEA. V lost 3 bases and J 0 bases, leaving 15 bases between the germline ends. This CDR3 comprises 16 residues. The CDR3 DNA is TGCAGCGTTGACTCTAAGGGGGGAAGCTCTGGAAACACCATATATTTT. Amino acids: CSVDSKGGSSGNTIYF. The full variable domain, with the rest looked up from reference TRBV29-1 and TRBJ1-3, is SAVISQKPSRDICQRGTSLTIQCQVDSQVTMMFWYRQQPGQSLTLIATANQGSEATYESGFVIDKFPISRPNLTFSTLTVSNMSPEDSSIYLCSVDSKGGSSGNTIYFGEGSWLTVV.